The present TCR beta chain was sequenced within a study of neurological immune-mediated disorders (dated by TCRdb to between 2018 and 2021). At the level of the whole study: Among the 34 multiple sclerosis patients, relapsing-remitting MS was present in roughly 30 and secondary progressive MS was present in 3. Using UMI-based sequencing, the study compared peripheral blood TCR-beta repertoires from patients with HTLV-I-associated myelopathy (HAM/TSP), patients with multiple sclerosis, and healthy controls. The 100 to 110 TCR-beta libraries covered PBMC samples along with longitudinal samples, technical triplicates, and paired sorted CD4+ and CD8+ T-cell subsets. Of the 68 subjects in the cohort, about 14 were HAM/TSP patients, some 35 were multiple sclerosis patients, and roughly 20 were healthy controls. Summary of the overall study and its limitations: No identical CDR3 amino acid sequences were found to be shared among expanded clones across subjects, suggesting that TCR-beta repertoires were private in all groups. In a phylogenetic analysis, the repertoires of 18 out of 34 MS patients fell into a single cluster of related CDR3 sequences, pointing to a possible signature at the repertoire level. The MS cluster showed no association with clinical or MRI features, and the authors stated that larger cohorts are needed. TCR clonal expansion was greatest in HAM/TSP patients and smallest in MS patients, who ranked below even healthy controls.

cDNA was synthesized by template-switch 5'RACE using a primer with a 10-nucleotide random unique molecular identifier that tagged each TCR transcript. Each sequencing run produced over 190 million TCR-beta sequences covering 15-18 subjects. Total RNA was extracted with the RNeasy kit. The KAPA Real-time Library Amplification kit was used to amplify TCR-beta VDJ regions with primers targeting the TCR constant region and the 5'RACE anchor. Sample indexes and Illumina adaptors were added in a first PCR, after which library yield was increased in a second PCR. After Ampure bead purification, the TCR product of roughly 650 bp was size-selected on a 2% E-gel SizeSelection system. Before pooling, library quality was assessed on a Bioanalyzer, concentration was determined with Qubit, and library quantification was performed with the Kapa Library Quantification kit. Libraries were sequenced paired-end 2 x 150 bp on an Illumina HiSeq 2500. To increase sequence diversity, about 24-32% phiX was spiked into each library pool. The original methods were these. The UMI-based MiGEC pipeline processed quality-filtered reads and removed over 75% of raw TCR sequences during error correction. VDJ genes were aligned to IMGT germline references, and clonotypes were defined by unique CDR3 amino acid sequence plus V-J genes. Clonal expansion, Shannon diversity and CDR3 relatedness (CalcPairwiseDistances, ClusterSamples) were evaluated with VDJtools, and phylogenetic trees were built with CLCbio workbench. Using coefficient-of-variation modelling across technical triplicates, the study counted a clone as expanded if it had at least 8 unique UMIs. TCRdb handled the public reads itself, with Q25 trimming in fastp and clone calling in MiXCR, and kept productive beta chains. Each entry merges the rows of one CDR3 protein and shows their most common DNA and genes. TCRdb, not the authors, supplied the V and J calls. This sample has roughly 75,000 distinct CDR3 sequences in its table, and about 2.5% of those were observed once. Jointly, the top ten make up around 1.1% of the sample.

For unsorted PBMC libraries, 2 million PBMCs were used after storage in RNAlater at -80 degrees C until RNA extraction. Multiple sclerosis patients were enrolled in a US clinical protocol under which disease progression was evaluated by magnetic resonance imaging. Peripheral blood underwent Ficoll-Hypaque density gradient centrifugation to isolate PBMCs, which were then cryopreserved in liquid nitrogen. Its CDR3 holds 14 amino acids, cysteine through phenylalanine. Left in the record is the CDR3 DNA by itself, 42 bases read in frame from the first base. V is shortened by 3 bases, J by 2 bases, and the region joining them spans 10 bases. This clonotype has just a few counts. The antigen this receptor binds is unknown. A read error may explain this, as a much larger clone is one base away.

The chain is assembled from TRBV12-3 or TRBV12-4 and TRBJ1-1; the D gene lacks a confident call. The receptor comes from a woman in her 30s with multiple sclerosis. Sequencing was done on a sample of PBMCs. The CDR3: CASSFLKGNTEAFF. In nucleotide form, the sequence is TGTGCCAGCAGTTTTCTAAAGGGTAACACTGAAGCTTTCTTT.